The 9 T cell receptor beta chains given below trace back to one sample, sequenced in a study of shared clonotypes between healthy human individuals. Measured with immunoSEQ multiplex PCR; TCRdb has only the in-frame clones, and not every one. The repertoire holds fewer than 400,000 clones, with under 80% as singletons. The sample was memory CD4+ T cells sorted from blood. Subset defined: CD45RA-negative fraction. All receptors come from a young man in good health.

A few counts support this clone. This rearrangement joins TRBV11-2 to TRBJ2-2; 7 bases match TRBD2. The CDR3 is made up of 15 amino acids. V dropped 3 bases and J dropped 0; count of bases not matched to a gene: 1. Germline-derived CDR1 and CDR2 are SGHAT and FQNNGV. In nucleotides, the CDR3 is TGTGCCAGCAGCTTCGCGGGAGCGAACACCGGGGAGCTGTTTTTT. Amino acid sequence: CASSFAGANTGELFF.

This chain connects TRBV5-6 to TRBJ2-6; the D is unclear. The germline CDR1 and CDR2 sequences are SGHDT and YYEEEE. The CDR3 consists of 14 residues. The V and J ends lost 2 bases and 2 bases respectively, with 5 bases between them. CDR3 sequence (DNA): TGTGCCAGCAGCTTTCTAGCTGGGGCCAACGTCCTGACTTTC. Amino acid sequence: CASSFLAGANVLTF.

J is TRBJ1-4 and V is TRBV5-1, with TRBD1 matching 8 bases. The J segment lost 6 bases and the V segment lost 4 bases, leaving 8 bases of the junction unmatched. Germline lookup yields CDR1 SGHRS and CDR2 YFSETQ. There are 15 residues in the CDR3. The CDR3 DNA follows: TGCGCCAGCAGCCTAGGACAGGGTGTTCATGAAAAACTGTTTTTT. Amino acid sequence: CASSLGQGVHEKLFF.

The chain couples TRBV5-1 to TRBJ2-3; no reliable D call. The germline V gene has CDR1 SGHRS and CDR2 YFSETQ. CDR3 length: 14 residues. The ends were cut back, 0 bases at V and 4 bases at J, with 9 bases in the middle. The CDR3 is CASSLEVPSDTQYF. CDR3 DNA: TGCGCCAGCAGCTTGGAGGTCCCCTCAGATACGCAGTATTTT.

Points on this clone: The same CDR3 is also encoded by other DNA sequences in this sample. The CDR3 bases are TGTGCCAGCAGCCGGGATCTCCAAGAGACCCAGTACTTC. This translates into CASSRDLQETQYF. The genes are TRBV6-1 and TRBJ2-5; the D gene is possibly TRBD2 (5 bases). V gave up 6 bases and J gave up 1 base, with 9 bases separating them. The germline gives CDR1 MNHNS, CDR2 SASEGT. This CDR3 comprises 13 residues.

The chain combines TRBV7-3 with TRBJ2-1; D is undetermined. Trimming cost V 4 bases and J 6 bases, with 16 bases left between them. Germline V CDR1 and CDR2: SGHTA, FQGTGA. This CDR3 has 15 residues. The CDR3 sequence is CASSSRRYWPNEQFF. The CDR3 nucleotides are TGTGCCAGCAGCTCCCGAAGGTATTGGCCCAATGAGCAGTTCTTC.

A few counts support this clone. CDR3 nucleotides: TGTGCCAGCAGTTTGTTGGGGACTAGCGGGAGTACAACAGATACGCAGTATTTT. Translating gives CASSLLGTSGSTTDTQYF. The rearrangement joins TRBV28 to TRBJ2-3; TRBD2 matches 14 bases. Germline-derived CDR1 and CDR2 are MDHEN and SYDVKM. The CDR3 is made up of 18 amino acids. The ends lost 3 bases at V and 3 bases at J; junction bases unmatched: 8.

The genes are TRBV7-3 and TRBJ2-7; 9 nucleotides line up with TRBD1. The CDR3 extends over 13 amino acids. Unmatched junction bases numbered 3, after V lost 6 bases and J lost 3 bases. Germline V gene lookup returns CDR1 SGHTA and CDR2 FQGTGA. CDR3 bases: TGTGCCAGCAGTAGGGACAGGGTCTACGAGCAGTACTTC. Translating it yields CASSRDRVYEQYF.

The chain couples TRBV7-9 to TRBJ1-2; D uncertain. Germline V CDR1 and CDR2: SEHNR, FQNEAQ (reference sequence). CDR3 length: 15 amino acids. With 5 bases removed from V and 4 bases from J, the gap between germline ends came to 17 bases. The CDR3 DNA reads as TGTGCCAGCAGCCCCTTTTTACGAGGGTTCTATGGCTACACCTTC. Translation: CASSPFLRGFYGYTF.